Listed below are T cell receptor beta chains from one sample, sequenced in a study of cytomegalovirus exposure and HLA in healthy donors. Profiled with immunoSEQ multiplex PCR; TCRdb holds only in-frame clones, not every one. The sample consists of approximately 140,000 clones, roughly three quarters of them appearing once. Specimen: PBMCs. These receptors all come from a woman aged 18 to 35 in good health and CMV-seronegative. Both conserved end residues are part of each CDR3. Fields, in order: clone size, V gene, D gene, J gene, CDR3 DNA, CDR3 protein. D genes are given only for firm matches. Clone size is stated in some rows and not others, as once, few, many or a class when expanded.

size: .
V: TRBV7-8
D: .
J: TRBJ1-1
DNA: TGTGCCAGCAGCTTATTGGGTGGGGCGCTGGGCACGAACACTGAAGCTTTCTTT
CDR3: CASSLLGGALGTNTEAFF

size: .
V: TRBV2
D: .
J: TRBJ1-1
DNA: TGTGCCTTTAGGGGGGAGGGGATGAACACTGAAGCTTTCTTT
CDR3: CAFRGEGMNTEAFF

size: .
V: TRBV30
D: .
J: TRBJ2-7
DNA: TGTGCCTGGAGTTCCATCAGCTACGAGCAGTACTTC
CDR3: CAWSSISYEQYF

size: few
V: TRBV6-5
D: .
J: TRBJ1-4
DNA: TGTGCCAGCAGTGACGGGGCGGGACGCAAACTGTTTTTT
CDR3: CASSDGAGRKLFF

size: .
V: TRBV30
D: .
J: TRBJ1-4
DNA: TGTGCCTGTACTAGCGCCCCAGGTGAAAAACTGTTTTTT
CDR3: CACTSAPGEKLFF

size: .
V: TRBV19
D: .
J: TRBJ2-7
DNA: TGTGCCAGTAGTAGAGGACTGAACTACGAGCAGTACTTC
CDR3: CASSRGLNYEQYF

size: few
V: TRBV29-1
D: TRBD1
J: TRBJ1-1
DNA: TGCAGCGCTGACAGGGGGCGGAACACTGAAGCTTTCTTT
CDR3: CSADRGRNTEAFF

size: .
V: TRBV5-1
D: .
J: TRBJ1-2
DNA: TGCGCCAGCAGCTTGGAACAGGGTGACTATGGCTACACCTTC
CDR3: CASSLEQGDYGYTF

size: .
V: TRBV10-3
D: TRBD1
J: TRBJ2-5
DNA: TGTGCCATCAGTGAGTCGTTGGACAGGACGCTGGAGACCCAGTACTTC
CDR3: CAISESLDRTLETQYF

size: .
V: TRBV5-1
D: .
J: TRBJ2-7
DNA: TGCGCCAGCAGCTTGGAAGGGGGAGGGATGCGGGAGCAGTACTTC
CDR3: CASSLEGGGMREQYF

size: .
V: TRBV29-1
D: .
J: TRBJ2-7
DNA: TGCAGCGTTGAAGTACAGGGCAACCCCTACGAGCAGTACTTC
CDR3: CSVEVQGNPYEQYF

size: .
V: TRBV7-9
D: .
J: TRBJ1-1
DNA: TGTGCCAGCAGCTCAACAGGGCTCAGAGTGAACACTGAAGCTTTCTTT
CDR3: CASSSTGLRVNTEAFF

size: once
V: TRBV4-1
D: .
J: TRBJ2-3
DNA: TGCGCCAGCAGCCCAAACCCTCTGGTGACTTACACAGATACGCAGTATTTT
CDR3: CASSPNPLVTYTDTQYF

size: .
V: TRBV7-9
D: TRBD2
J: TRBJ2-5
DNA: TGTGCCAGCAGCGGGTCGGGAGGTGAGACCCAGTACTTC
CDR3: CASSGSGGETQYF

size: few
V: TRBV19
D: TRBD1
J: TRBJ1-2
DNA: TGTGCCAGTAGTCTCGGACAGGGTCTCTATGGCTACACCTTC
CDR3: CASSLGQGLYGYTF

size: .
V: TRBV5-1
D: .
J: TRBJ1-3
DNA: TGCGCCAGCAGCTTTTCGTCGGGGAGGTGGACCTCTGGAAACACCATATATTTT
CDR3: CASSFSSGRWTSGNTIYF

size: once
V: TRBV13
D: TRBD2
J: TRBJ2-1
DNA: TGTGCCAGCAGCTTAGGAGGGACTAGTGACGTCAATGAGCAGTTCTTC
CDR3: CASSLGGTSDVNEQFF

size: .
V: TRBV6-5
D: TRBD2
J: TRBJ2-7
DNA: TGTGCCAGCAGTTACGAGACTAGCGGCTCCTACGAGCAGTACTTC
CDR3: CASSYETSGSYEQYF

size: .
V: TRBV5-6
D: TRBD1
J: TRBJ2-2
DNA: TGTGCCAACAGCCTCTACACAGGGGGCACCGGGGAGCTGTTTTTT
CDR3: CANSLYTGGTGELFF

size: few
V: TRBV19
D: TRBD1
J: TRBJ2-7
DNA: TGTGCCAGTAGTGTCTTTGAGGGACAGACCTACGAGCAGTACTTC
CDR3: CASSVFEGQTYEQYF

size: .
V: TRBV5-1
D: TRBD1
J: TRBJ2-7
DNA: TGCGCCAGCAGCTTGGGTTCAGGGGGCTCCTACGAGCAGTACTTC
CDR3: CASSLGSGGSYEQYF

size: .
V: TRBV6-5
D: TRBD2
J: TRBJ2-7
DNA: TGTGCCAGCAGTTACTCGAGGCTAGCGGGGTCCTACGAGCAGTACTTC
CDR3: CASSYSRLAGSYEQYF

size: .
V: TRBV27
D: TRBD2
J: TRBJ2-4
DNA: TGTGCCAGCAGTTTCTCACTAGCGGGAGGTGGCATTCAGTACTTC
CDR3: CASSFSLAGGGIQYF

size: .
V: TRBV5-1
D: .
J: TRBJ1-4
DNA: TGCGCCAGCAGCTTGGAGGGGAGGGGACGATATGAAAAACTGTTTTTT
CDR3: CASSLEGRGRYEKLFF

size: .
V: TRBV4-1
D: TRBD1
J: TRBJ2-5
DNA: TGCGCCAGCAGCCGGGGACAGTCGGAGACCCAGTACTTC
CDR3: CASSRGQSETQYF